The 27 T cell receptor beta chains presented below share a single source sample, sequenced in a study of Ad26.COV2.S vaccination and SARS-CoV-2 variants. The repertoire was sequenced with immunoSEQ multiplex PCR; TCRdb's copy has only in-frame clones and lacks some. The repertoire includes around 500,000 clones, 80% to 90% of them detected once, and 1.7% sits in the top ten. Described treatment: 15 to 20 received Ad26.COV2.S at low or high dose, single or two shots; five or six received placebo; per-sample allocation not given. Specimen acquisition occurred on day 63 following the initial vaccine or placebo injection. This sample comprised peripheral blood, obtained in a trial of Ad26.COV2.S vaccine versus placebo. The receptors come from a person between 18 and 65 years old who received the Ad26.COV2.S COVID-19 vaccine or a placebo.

Here the CDR3 DNA reads TGTGCCAGCAGTATCATGACAGGGAACTACGAGCAGTACTTC. It translates to CASSIMTGNYEQYF. The chain joins TRBV5-4 to TRBJ2-7; 7 bases are a match to TRBD1. Germline CDR1 reads SGHNT; CDR2 reads YYREEE (reference sequence). The CDR3 is made up of 14 amino acids. With 5 bases clipped from V and 3 bases from J, the junction kept 8 bases outside the gene matches.

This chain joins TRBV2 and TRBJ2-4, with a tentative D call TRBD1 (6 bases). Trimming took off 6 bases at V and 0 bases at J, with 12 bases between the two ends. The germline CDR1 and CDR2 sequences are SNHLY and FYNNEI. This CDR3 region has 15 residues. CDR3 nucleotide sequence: TGTGCCAGCAGGGCGACAGGAGTAGCCAAAAACATTCAGTACTTC. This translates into CASRATGVAKNIQYF.

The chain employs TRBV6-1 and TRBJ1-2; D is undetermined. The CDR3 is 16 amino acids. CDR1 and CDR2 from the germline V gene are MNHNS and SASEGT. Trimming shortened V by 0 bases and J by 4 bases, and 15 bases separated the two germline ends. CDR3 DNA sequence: TGTGCCAGCAGTGAAGCCCCTATTTCGGGCCGCTATGGCTACACCTTC. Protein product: CASSEAPISGRYGYTF.

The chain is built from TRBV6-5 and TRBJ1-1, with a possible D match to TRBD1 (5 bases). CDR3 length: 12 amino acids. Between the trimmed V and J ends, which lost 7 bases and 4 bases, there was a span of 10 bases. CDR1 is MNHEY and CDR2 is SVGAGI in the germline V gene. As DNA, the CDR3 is TGTGCCAGCACGCCCGGGGGCACTGAAGCTTTCTTT. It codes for CASTPGGTEAFF.

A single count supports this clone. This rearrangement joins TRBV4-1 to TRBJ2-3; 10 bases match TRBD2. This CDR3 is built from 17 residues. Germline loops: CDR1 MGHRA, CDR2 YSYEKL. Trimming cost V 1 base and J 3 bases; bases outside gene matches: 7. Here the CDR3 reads CASSQVLAGLRTDTQYF. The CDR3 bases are TGCGCCAGCAGCCAAGTACTAGCGGGACTAAGAACAGATACGCAGTATTTT.

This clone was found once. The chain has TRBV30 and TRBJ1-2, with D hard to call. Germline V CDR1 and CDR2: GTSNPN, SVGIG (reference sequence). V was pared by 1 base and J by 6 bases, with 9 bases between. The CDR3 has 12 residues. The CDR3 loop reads CAWSEQWNGYTF. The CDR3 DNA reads TGTGCCTGGAGTGAGCAGTGGAATGGCTACACCTTC.

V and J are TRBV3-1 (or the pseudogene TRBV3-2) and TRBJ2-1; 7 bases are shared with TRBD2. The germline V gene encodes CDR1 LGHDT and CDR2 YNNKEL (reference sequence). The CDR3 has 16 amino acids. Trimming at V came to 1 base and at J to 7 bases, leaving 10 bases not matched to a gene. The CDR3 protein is CASSQVASGLRNEQFF. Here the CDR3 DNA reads TGTGCCAGCAGCCAAGTGGCTAGCGGCCTCAGGAATGAGCAGTTCTTC.

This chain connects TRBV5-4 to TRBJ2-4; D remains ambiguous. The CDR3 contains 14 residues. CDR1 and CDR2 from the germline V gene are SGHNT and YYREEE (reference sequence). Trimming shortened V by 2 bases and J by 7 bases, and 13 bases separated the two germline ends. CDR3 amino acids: CASSFVRLRNIQYF. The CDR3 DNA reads TGTGCCAGCAGCTTTGTACGGCTCAGGAACATTCAGTACTTC.

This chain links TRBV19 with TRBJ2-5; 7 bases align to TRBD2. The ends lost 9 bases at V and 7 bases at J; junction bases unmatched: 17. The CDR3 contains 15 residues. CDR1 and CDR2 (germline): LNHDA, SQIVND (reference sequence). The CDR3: CASQLGASGEGTQYF. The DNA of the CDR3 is TGTGCCAGCCAACTAGGGGCTAGCGGTGAAGGGACCCAGTACTTC.

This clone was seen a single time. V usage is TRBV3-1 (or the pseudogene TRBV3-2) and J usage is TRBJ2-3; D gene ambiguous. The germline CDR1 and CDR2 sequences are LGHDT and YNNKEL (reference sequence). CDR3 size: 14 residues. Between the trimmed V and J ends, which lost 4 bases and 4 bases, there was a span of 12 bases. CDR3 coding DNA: TGTGCCAGCAGCCTAACCCTTACAGCAGATACGCAGTATTTT. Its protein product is CASSLTLTADTQYF.

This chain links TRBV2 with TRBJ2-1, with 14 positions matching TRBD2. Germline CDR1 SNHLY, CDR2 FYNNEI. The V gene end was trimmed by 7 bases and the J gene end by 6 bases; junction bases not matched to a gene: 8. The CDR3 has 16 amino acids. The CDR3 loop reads CASKPTSGRAGNEQFF. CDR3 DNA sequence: TGTGCCAGCAAACCGACTAGCGGGAGGGCGGGCAATGAGCAGTTCTTC.

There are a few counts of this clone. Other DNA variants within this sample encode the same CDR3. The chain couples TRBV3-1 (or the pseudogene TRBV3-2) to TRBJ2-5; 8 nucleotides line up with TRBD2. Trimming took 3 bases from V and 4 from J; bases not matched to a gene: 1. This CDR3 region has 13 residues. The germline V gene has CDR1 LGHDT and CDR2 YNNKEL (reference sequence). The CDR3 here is CASSHRGGETQYF. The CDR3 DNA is TGTGCCAGCAGCCACCGGGGGGGAGAGACCCAGTACTTC.

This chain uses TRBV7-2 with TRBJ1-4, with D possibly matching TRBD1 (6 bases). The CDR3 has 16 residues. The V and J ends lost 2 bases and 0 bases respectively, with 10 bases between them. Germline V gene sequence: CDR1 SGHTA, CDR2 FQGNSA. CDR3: CASSLRQAATNEKLFF. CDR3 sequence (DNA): TGTGCCAGCAGCTTAAGACAGGCAGCAACTAATGAAAAACTGTTTTTT. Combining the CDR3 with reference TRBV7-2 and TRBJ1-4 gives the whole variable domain GAGVSQSPSNKVTEKGKDVELRCDPISGHTALYWYRQSLGQGLEFLIYFQGNSAPDKSGLPSDRFSAERTGGSVSTLTIQRTQQEDSAVYLCASSLRQAATNEKLFFGSGTQLSVL.

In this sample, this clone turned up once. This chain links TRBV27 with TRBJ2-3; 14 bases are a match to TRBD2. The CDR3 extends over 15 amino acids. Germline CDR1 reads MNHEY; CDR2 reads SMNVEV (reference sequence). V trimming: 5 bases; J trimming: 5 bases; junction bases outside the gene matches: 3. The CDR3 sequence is CASSHGLAGGDTQYF. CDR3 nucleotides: TGTGCCAGCAGTCATGGACTAGCGGGAGGAGATACGCAGTATTTT.

The DNA of the CDR3 is TGCGCCAGCAGCCAAGATTATGAACCTTCTGGAAACACCATATATTTT. The encoded protein is CASSQDYEPSGNTIYF. The genes are TRBV4-3 and TRBJ1-3; D gene ambiguous. The germline V gene encodes CDR1 LGHNA and CDR2 YSLEER. The CDR3 has 16 amino acids. V shed 0 bases and J shed 1 base, with 10 bases lying between them.

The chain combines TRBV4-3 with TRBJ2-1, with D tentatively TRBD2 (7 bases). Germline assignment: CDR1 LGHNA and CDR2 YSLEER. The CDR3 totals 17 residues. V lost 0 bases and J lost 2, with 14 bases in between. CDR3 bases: TGCGCCAGCAGCCAAGACGCGGGGGCCCACACCTACAATGAGCAGTTCTTC. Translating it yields CASSQDAGAHTYNEQFF.

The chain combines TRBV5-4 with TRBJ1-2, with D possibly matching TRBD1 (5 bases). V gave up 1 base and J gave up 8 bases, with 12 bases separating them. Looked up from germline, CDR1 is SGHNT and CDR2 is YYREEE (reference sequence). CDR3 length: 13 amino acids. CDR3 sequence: CASSLPSGKGYTF. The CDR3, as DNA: TGTGCCAGCAGCTTGCCCTCAGGGAAAGGCTACACCTTC.

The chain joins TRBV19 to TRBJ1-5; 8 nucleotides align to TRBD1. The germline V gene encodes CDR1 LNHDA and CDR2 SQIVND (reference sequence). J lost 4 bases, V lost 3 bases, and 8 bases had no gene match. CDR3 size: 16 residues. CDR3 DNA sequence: TGTGCCAGTAGTATCAGGACAGGGCTTTGGAATCAGCCCCAGCATTTT. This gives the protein CASSIRTGLWNQPQHF.

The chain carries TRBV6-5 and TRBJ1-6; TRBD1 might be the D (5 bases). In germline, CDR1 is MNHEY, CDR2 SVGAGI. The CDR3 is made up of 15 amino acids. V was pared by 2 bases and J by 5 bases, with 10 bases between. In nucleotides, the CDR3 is TGTGCCAGCAGTTACGGAGGACAAGATAATTCACCCCTCCACTTT. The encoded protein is CASSYGGQDNSPLHF.

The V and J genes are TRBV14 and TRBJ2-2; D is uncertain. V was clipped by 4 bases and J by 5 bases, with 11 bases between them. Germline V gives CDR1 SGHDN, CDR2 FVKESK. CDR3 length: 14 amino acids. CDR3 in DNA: TGTGCCAGCAGCCGGCGACGCCGGACCGGGGAGCTGTTTTTT. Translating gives CASSRRRRTGELFF. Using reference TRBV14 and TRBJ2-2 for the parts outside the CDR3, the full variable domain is EAGVTQFPSHSVIEKGQTVTLRCDPISGHDNLYWYRRVMGKEIKFLLHFVKESKQDESGMPNNRFLAERTGGTYSTLKVQPAELEDSGVYFCASSRRRRTGELFFGEGSRLTVL.

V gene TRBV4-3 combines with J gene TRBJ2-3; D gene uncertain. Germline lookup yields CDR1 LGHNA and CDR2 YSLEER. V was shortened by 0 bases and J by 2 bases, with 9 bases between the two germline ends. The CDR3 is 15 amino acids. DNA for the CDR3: TGCGCCAGCAGCCAAGATTCGAGGTACACAGATACGCAGTATTTT. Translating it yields CASSQDSRYTDTQYF.

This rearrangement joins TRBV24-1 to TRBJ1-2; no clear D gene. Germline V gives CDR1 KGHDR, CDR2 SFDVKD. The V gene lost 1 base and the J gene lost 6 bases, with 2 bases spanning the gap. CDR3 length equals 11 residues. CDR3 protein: CATSDFNGYTF. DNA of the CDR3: TGTGCCACCAGTGATTTTAATGGCTACACCTTC.

The chain's CDR3 is CASSSPHGLHTDTQYF. Here the CDR3 DNA reads TGTGCCAGCAGCTCCCCCCACGGACTCCACACAGATACGCAGTATTTT. The gene calls are TRBV11-2 and TRBJ2-3, with D perhaps matching TRBD2 (5 bases). Looked up from germline, CDR1 is SGHAT and CDR2 is FQNNGV. Between the trimmed V and J ends, which lost 4 bases and 2 bases, there was a span of 16 bases. The CDR3 spans 16 residues.

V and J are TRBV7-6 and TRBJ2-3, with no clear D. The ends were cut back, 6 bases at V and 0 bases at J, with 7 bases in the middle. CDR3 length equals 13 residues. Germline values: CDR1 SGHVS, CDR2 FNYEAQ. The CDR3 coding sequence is TGTGCCAGCAGTAAAAAGAGCACAGATACGCAGTATTTT. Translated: CASSKKSTDTQYF.

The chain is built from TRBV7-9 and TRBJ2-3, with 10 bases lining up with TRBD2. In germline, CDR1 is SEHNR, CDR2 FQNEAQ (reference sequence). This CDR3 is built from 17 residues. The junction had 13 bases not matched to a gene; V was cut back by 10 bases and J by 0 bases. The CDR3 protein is CATSGLAPGYSTDTQYF. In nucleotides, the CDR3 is TGTGCCACCTCGGGACTAGCGCCCGGATATAGCACAGATACGCAGTATTTT.

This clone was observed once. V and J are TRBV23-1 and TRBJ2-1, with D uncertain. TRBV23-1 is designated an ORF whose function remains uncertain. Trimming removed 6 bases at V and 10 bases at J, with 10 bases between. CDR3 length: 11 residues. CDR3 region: CASSPKPEQFF. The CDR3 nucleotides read TGCGCCAGCAGCCCGAAACCCGAGCAGTTCTTC.

CDR3 nucleotides: TGTGCCAGCAGTAGAAGTCGGGGGATATACGAGCAGTACTTC. Translated: CASSRSRGIYEQYF. The V call is TRBV6-5, the J call TRBJ2-7; D perhaps matches TRBD2 (6 bases). The V end lost 5 bases, the J end lost 4 bases, and 15 bases lay between the germline ends. CDR3 length: 14 amino acids. In germline, CDR1 is MNHEY, CDR2 SVGAGI.